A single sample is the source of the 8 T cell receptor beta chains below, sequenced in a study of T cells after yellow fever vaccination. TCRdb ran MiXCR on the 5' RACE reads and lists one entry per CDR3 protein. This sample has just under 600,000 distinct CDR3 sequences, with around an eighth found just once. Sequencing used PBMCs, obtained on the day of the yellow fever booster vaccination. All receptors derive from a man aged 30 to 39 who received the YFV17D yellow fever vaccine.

The CDR3 nucleotides read TGCGCCAGCAGCCCCGAAAAAGCGGGTTTCTACAATGAGCAGTTCTTC. It yields the protein CASSPEKAGFYNEQFF. The chain employs TRBV4-3 and TRBJ2-1, with D maybe TRBD2 (6 bases). Trimming took 4 bases from V and 3 from J, leaving 16 bases between them. This CDR3 comprises 16 residues. CDR1 LGHNA and CDR2 YSLEER come from the germline V gene.

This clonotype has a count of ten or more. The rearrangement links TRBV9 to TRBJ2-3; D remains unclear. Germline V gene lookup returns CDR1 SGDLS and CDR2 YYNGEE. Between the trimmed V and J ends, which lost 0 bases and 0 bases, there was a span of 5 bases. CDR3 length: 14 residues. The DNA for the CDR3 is TGTGCCAGCAGCGTAGAGGCTAGCACAGATACGCAGTATTTT. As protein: CASSVEASTDTQYF.

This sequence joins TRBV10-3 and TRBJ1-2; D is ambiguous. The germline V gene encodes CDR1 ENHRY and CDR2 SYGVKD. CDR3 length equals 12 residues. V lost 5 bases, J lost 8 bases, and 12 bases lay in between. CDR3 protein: CAISQSRFGYTF. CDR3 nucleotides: TGTGCCATCAGTCAGAGCAGGTTCGGCTACACCTTC.

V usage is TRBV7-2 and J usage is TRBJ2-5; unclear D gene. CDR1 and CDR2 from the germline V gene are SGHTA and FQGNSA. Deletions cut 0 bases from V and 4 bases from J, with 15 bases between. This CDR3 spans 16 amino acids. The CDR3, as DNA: TGTGCCAGCAGCTTAGCCCTAGACACCAGTCGAGAGACCCAGTACTTC. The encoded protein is CASSLALDTSRETQYF. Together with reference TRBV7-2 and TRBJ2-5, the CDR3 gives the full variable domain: GAGVSQSPSNKVTEKGKDVELRCDPISGHTALYWYRQSLGQGLEFLIYFQGNSAPDKSGLPSDRFSAERTGGSVSTLTIQRTQQEDSAVYLCASSLALDTSRETQYFGPGTRLLVL.

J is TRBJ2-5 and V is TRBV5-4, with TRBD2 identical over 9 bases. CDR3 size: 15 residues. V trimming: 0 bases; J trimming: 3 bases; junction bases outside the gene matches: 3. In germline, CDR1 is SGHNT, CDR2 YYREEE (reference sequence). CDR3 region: CASSLASGTEETQYF. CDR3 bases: TGTGCCAGCAGCTTGGCTAGCGGGACCGAAGAGACCCAGTACTTC.

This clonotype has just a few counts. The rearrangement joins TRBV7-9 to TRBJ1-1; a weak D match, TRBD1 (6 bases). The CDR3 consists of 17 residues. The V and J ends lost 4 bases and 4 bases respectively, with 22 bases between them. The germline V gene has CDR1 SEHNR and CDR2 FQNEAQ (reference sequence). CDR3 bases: TGTGCCAGCAGCTCCCTCCCCGACAGGCTCCTGGGCACTGAAGCTTTCTTT. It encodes CASSSLPDRLLGTEAFF. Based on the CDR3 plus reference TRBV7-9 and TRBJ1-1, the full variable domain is DTGVSQNPRHKITKRGQNVTFRCDPISEHNRLYWYRQTLGQGPEFLTYFQNEAQLEKSRLLSDRFSAERPKGSFSTLEIQRTEQGDSAMYLCASSSLPDRLLGTEAFFGQGTRLTVV.

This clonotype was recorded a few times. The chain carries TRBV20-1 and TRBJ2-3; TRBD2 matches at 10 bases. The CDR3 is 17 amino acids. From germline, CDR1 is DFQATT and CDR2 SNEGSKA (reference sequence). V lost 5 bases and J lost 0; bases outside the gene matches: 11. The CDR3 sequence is CSAEGGSGRASTDTQYF. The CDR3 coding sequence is TGCAGTGCTGAGGGGGGGAGCGGGAGGGCTAGCACAGATACGCAGTATTTT.

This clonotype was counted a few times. CDR3 region: CASSLVAGDEKLFF. CDR3 nucleotide sequence: TGCGCCAGCAGCTTGGTTGCAGGGGACGAAAAACTGTTTTTT. The chain is built from TRBV5-1 and TRBJ1-4, with D possibly matching TRBD1 (6 bases). The germline CDR1 and CDR2 sequences are SGHRS and YFSETQ. The CDR3 covers 14 residues. Trimming stripped 0 bases from V and 8 bases from J, with 11 bases between. Together with reference TRBV5-1 and TRBJ1-4, the CDR3 gives the full variable domain: KAGVTQTPRYLIKTRGQQVTLSCSPISGHRSVSWYQQTPGQGLQFLFEYFSETQRNKGNFPGRFSGRQFSNSRSEMNVSTLELGDSALYLCASSLVAGDEKLFFGSGTQLSVL.